This T cell receptor (beta chain) was sequenced during a study of PD-1 blockade in classical Hodgkin lymphoma. Study information: Patients were given intravenous nivolumab, 3 mg/kg, every 2 weeks. Study-wide results and limits: When set against healthy donors, newly diagnosed patients were reported to show lower baseline TCR diversity. Nivolumab initiation under 1 year post-ASCT meant exclusion. Baseline diversity resembling that of newly diagnosed patients was seen in complete responders.

Relapse after autologous stem cell transplantation occurred in every patient, and brentuximab vedotin exposure varied. Profiled with immunoSEQ multiplex PCR; TCRdb holds only in-frame clones, not every one. The sample consists of around 91,000 clones, roughly nine tenths of them appearing once. CDR3 length: 16 amino acids. This clone appeared once. Its specificity is unknown. The chain uses TRBV21-1 and TRBJ2-1; the DNA was not compared with TRBD2, the D call given in the table. TRBV21-1 is deemed a pseudogene. This TCR was recovered from a human donor with classical Hodgkin lymphoma. Sequencing was performed on peripheral blood mononuclear cells (PBMCs), taken at baseline. DNA of the CDR3: TGTGCCAGCAGCAAACTATTTGGGAGACACGGCAATGAGCAGTTCTTC. This encodes CASSKLFGRHGNEQFF.